One sample yielded the 25 T cell receptor beta chains listed below, sequenced in a study of technical replicates of blood from four donors. Profiling relied on immunoSEQ multiplex PCR, and the TCRdb table lists in-frame clones only, not all of them. Of 72,000 or so clones listed, about 90% are singletons. Sequencing used T cells isolated from PBMCs. The source of these receptors is a human donor in good health.

This rearrangement joins TRBV28 to TRBJ1-5, with D perhaps matching TRBD1 (5 bases). The CDR3 is made up of 14 amino acids. Germline V gene lookup returns CDR1 MDHEN and CDR2 SYDVKM. V was shortened by 7 bases and J by 7 bases, with 17 bases between the two germline ends. CDR3 sequence (DNA): TGTGCCAGCACCTTCGGGGGTGGTGGACAGCCCCAGCATTTT. This gives the protein CASTFGGGGQPQHF.

This clone was detected only once. The chain employs TRBV4-1 and TRBJ1-4; 7 nucleotides agree with TRBD1. The J segment lost 5 bases and the V segment lost 2 bases, leaving 5 bases of the junction unmatched. Germline V CDR1 and CDR2: MGHRA, YSYEKL. The CDR3 totals 15 residues. As DNA, the CDR3 is TGCGCCAGCAGCCAACTAGGGGGCAGAAATGAAAAACTGTTTTTT. It translates to CASSQLGGRNEKLFF.

In this sample, this clone turned up once. This rearrangement joins TRBV6-5 to TRBJ1-1, with 7 bases identical to TRBD1. Germline CDR1 is MNHEY and CDR2 is SVGAGI. Losses at the gene ends were 6 bases for V and 10 bases for J; bases not matched to a gene: 11. The CDR3 totals 13 residues. CDR3 DNA: TGTGCCAGCAGGGGGGACAGTCGAAACAGAGCTTTCTTT. Residues: CASRGDSRNRAFF.

Of note for this clone: A junction end diverges from the germline sequence, so it may reflect a read error. The rearrangement uses TRBV7-7 and TRBJ2-7; the D is unclear. The CDR3 length is 13 residues. Germline V gene sequence: CDR1 SSHAT, CDR2 FNYEAQ (reference sequence). DNA for the CDR3: TGTGCTAGCAGCCTGGTTTACGGCTACGAGCAGTACTTC. Amino acid sequence: CASSLVYGYEQYF.

This sequence joins TRBV5-5 and TRBJ2-5; D possibly corresponds to TRBD1 (5 bases). Trimming pared 1 base from V and 7 bases from J, leaving 5 bases between. The germline CDR1 and CDR2 sequences are SGHKS and YYEKEE (reference sequence). This CDR3 has 11 residues. CDR3 DNA sequence: TGTGCCAGCAGCTTGAGGGGGACCCAGTACTTC. This sequence encodes CASSLRGTQYF. The full variable domain, rest sourced from reference TRBV5-5 and TRBJ2-5, is DAGVTQSPTHLIKTRGQQVTLRCSPISGHKSVSWYQQVLGQGPQFIFQYYEKEERGRGNFPDRFSARQFPNYSSELNVNALLLGDSALYLCASSLRGTQYFGPGTRLLVL.

On this clone itself: The same CDR3 arises from other DNA sequences in this sample as well. This sequence joins TRBV27 and TRBJ1-1, with TRBD1 identical over 7 bases. The CDR3 runs 12 residues. CDR1 is MNHEY, CDR2 SMNVEV, per germline (reference sequence). J lost 4 bases, V lost 10 bases, and 6 bases had no gene match. The CDR3 spells CATMTGLTEAFF. Here the CDR3 DNA reads TGTGCCACCATGACAGGGCTCACTGAAGCTTTCTTT.

The chain employs TRBV28 and TRBJ1-2; 8 bases match TRBD1. The trim removed 4 bases at V and 3 bases at J, leaving 4 bases unmatched. CDR1 and CDR2 from the germline V gene are MDHEN and SYDVKM. The CDR3 is made up of 14 amino acids. The CDR3 region is CASSWTGFDYGYTF. Here the CDR3 DNA reads TGTGCCAGCAGTTGGACAGGGTTTGACTATGGCTACACCTTC.

This chain's CDR3 is CASGGGGSGANVLTF. The CDR3 coding sequence is TGTGCCAGCGGAGGGGGGGGCTCTGGGGCCAACGTCCTGACTTTC. The rearrangement joins TRBV9 to TRBJ2-6, with D maybe TRBD2 (7 bases). CDR3 length: 15 residues. V was pared by 7 bases and J by 0 bases, with 11 bases between. The germline V gene encodes CDR1 SGDLS and CDR2 YYNGEE.

The CDR3 loop is CSVEGTSEFEQYF. The CDR3 DNA is TGCAGCGTTGAAGGGACATCGGAGTTCGAGCAGTACTTC. The chain joins TRBV29-1 to TRBJ2-7, with D perhaps matching TRBD1 (5 bases). Trimming took 1 base from V and 6 from J, leaving 13 bases between them. Looked up from germline, CDR1 is SQVTM and CDR2 is ANQGSEA. CDR3 length equals 13 residues.

The chain recombines TRBV6-5 with TRBJ2-1; the match to TRBD2 covers 8 bases. The CDR3 length is 15 residues. Germline CDR1 is MNHEY and CDR2 is SVGAGI. After removal of 6 bases from V and 5 bases from J, the junction contained 9 bases not matched to a gene. DNA for the CDR3: TGTGCCAGCAGGGGACCGGGACTAGTTGACAATGAGCAGTTCTTC. It is translated as CASRGPGLVDNEQFF.

The chain recombines TRBV6-1 with TRBJ2-2; 7 nucleotides line up with TRBD1. Trimming took 6 bases from V and 2 from J; bases not matched to a gene: 6. The CDR3 sequence is 15 residues long. Germline V gives CDR1 MNHNS, CDR2 SASEGT. This chain's CDR3 is CASRPDRENTGELFF. Written as DNA, the CDR3 is TGTGCCAGCAGACCCGACAGGGAAAACACCGGGGAGCTGTTTTTT.

Here the CDR3 reads CASSLVGGQGAYEQYF. CDR3 in DNA: TGTGCCAGCAGCTTGGTGGGGGGACAGGGGGCCTACGAGCAGTACTTC. V usage is TRBV5-8 and J usage is TRBJ2-7; 11 nucleotides agree with TRBD1. V trimming: 0 bases; J trimming: 2 bases; junction bases outside the gene matches: 4. This CDR3 has 16 residues. Germline values: CDR1 SGHTS, CDR2 YDEGEE.

The chain combines TRBV19 with TRBJ2-1, with 12 nucleotides matching TRBD2. The CDR3 consists of 13 residues. Per germline, CDR1 LNHDA and CDR2 SQIVND (reference sequence). V dropped 5 bases and J dropped 8; count of bases not matched to a gene: 1. CDR3 DNA: TGTGCCAGTAGTCCTAGCGGGAGGGATGAGCAGTTCTTC. Protein: CASSPSGRDEQFF.

The chain uses TRBV19 and TRBJ1-4; 8 positions match TRBD1. The ends lost 10 bases at V and 0 bases at J; junction bases unmatched: 13. The CDR3 consists of 17 residues. In germline, CDR1 is LNHDA, CDR2 SQIVND (reference sequence). The CDR3 here is CATTPPGGAATNEKLFF. CDR3 sequence (DNA): TGTGCCACTACGCCGCCAGGGGGCGCAGCAACTAATGAAAAACTGTTTTTT.

This chain joins TRBV14 and TRBJ2-7, with TRBD1 as a possible D gene (5 bases). Germline lookup yields CDR1 SGHDN and CDR2 FVKESK. This CDR3 is 14 amino acids long. The V and J ends lost 2 bases and 2 bases respectively, with 10 bases between them. As DNA, the CDR3 is TGTGCCAGCAGCCAAATACAGGCTACCTACGAGCAGTACTTC. Encoded protein: CASSQIQATYEQYF.

The chain recombines TRBV15 with TRBJ2-1; D not certain. Trimming pared 3 bases from V and 2 bases from J, leaving 5 bases between. Germline lookup yields CDR1 LNHNV and CDR2 YYDKDF (reference sequence). This CDR3 is 13 amino acids long. The CDR3 DNA is TGTGCCACCAGCAGTGAGGCCTACAATGAGCAGTTCTTC. It is translated as CATSSEAYNEQFF.

This clone was observed once. This chain links TRBV14 with TRBJ2-7, with a possible D match to TRBD1 (5 bases). V lost 4 bases, J lost 2 bases, and 15 bases lay in between. Germline V gene sequence: CDR1 SGHDN, CDR2 FVKESK. The CDR3 covers 15 residues. The chain's CDR3 is CASSPEDGRAYEQYF. CDR3 DNA: TGTGCCAGCAGCCCTGAGGACGGCAGGGCCTACGAGCAGTACTTC.

V usage is TRBV28 and J usage is TRBJ1-1; D might be TRBD1 (5 bases). Looked up from germline, CDR1 is MDHEN and CDR2 is SYDVKM. V lost 7 bases to trimming and J lost 9 bases, with 15 bases between them. This CDR3 is 12 amino acids long. CDR3 in amino acids: CASTTPRAKAFF. For the CDR3, the DNA is TGTGCCAGCACTACCCCCAGGGCGAAAGCTTTCTTT.

The chain recombines TRBV13 with TRBJ2-3; 9 nucleotides agree with TRBD2. Germline CDR1 PRHDT, CDR2 FYEKMQ (reference sequence). The trim removed 1 base at V and 4 bases at J, leaving 6 bases unmatched. The CDR3 is 16 amino acids. In DNA form, the CDR3 reads TGTGCCAGCAGCTTAGTAGCGGGAGTTGAATCAGATACGCAGTATTTT. Encoded protein: CASSLVAGVESDTQYF.

The chain is built from TRBV6-5 and TRBJ2-7, with 8 bases fitting TRBD2. V shed 7 bases and J 0 bases; nucleotides not matched to a gene: 2. This CDR3 contains 13 residues. The germline gives CDR1 MNHEY, CDR2 SVGAGI. This chain's CDR3 is CASIGTSSYEQYF. The CDR3 DNA follows: TGTGCCAGCATCGGGACTAGCTCCTACGAGCAGTACTTC.

The count of this clone is one. The rearrangement joins TRBV2 to TRBJ1-1; 9 bases map to TRBD1. Per germline, CDR1 SNHLY and CDR2 FYNNEI. The CDR3 loop spans 14 amino acids. V was clipped by 7 bases and J by 5 bases; unmatched bases: 8. CDR3 sequence reads: CASTLQGARTEAFF. The CDR3 DNA reads as TGTGCCAGCACCTTACAGGGGGCTCGGACTGAAGCTTTCTTT.

V usage is TRBV9 and J usage is TRBJ1-2, with a tentative D call TRBD1 (6 bases). The V end lost 5 bases, the J end lost 5 bases, and 13 bases lay between the germline ends. CDR1 SGDLS and CDR2 YYNGEE come from the germline V gene. CDR3 length: 13 amino acids. The CDR3 sequence is CASRPTGNYGYTF. CDR3 sequence (DNA): TGTGCCAGCAGGCCGACAGGAAATTATGGCTACACCTTC.

This clone has a single count. The chain recombines TRBV5-6 with TRBJ2-5; D is possibly TRBD2 (5 bases). The germline gives CDR1 SGHDT, CDR2 YYEEEE. The CDR3 spans 16 residues. V lost 4 bases and J lost 5, with 21 bases in between. As DNA, the CDR3 is TGTGCCAGCAGCATAGGACGATCTGTAGCGCGGGAGACCCAGTACTTC. It translates to CASSIGRSVARETQYF.

The chain combines TRBV7-3 with TRBJ2-3; TRBD1 matches 7 bases. V lost 1 base to trimming and J lost 9 bases; unmatched junction nucleotides: 7. Germline V CDR1 and CDR2: SGHTA, FQGTGA. This CDR3 spans 14 amino acids. CDR3 nucleotides: TGTGCCAGCAGCTTAAGGGGACAGTTCGACACGCAGTATTTT. Translating it yields CASSLRGQFDTQYF. Based on the CDR3 plus reference TRBV7-3 and TRBJ2-3, the full variable domain is GAGVSQTPSNKVTEKGKYVELRCDPISGHTALYWYRQSLGQGPEFLIYFQGTGAADDSGLPNDRFFAVRPEGSVSTLKIQRTERGDSAVYLCASSLRGQFDTQYFGPGTRLTVL.

The chain employs TRBV13 and TRBJ1-3; D call uncertain. The CDR3 has 17 residues. Germline V gene data show CDR1 as PRHDT and CDR2 as FYEKMQ (reference sequence). Trimming stripped 1 base from V and 2 bases from J, with 15 bases between. In DNA, the CDR3 is TGTGCCAGCAGCTTAGAAGGTTGGGGAGGAGCTGGAAACACCATATATTTT. Protein: CASSLEGWGGAGNTIYF.